This entry lists 19 T cell receptor beta chains sequenced from one sample in a study of CD8+ T cells in alopecia areata (dated by TCRdb to the late 2010s). The sample's treatment or condition label is to be understood as: oral pan-JAK inhibitor, 5-10 mg twice daily. Preparation of the library involved the immunoSEQ multiplex PCR assay. RNA was extracted from all samples and reverse transcribed into cDNA, which served as template for TCR sequencing. TCRdb's version of the immuneACCESS table is confined to in-frame rearrangements and falls short of the full clone set. An unresolved V gene accounts for under half of the shortfall where checked; the remainder is of unknown origin. For this sample the table gives over 250,000 clones, of which 60% were detected only once. The biggest ten clones account for about 0.88% of the sample. The sequences come from CD4+ T cells sorted from blood, collected around week 53, from a patient treated with tofacitinib. The origin of the receptors is a human donor with alopecia areata.

The chain joins TRBV4-1 to TRBJ2-1; tentatively, D is TRBD2 (5 bases). From germline, CDR1 is MGHRA and CDR2 YSYEKL. V lost 2 bases and J lost 0, with 11 bases in between. This CDR3 contains 16 residues. The CDR3 DNA reads as TGCGCCAGCAGCCAACCGGACTCCAGCTCCTACAATGAGCAGTTCTTC. Its translation is CASSQPDSSSYNEQFF.

The J gene is TRBJ1-1, the V gene TRBV30; D perhaps matches TRBD1 (6 bases). This CDR3 is built from 14 residues. Germline CDR1 reads GTSNPN; CDR2 reads SVGIG (reference sequence). Trimming removed 0 bases from V and 5 bases from J, with 13 bases in between. CDR3 loop: CAWSVPGQGTEAFF. Here the CDR3 DNA reads TGTGCCTGGAGTGTACCAGGCCAGGGGACTGAAGCTTTCTTT.

This clone turned up a few times. The V and J genes are TRBV10-3 and TRBJ1-1; the D gene is possibly TRBD1 (6 bases). Germline loops: CDR1 ENHRY, CDR2 SYGVKD. The CDR3 spans 12 residues. Trimming removed 4 bases from V and 10 bases from J, with 13 bases in between. The CDR3 DNA follows: TGTGCCATCAGTGGAGGTGAGGGGGTAGCTTTCTTT. Residues: CAISGGEGVAFF.

This clone is a singleton in its sample. This chain links TRBV5-1 with TRBJ2-1; either TRBD1 or TRBD2 may supply D (6 bases each). Per germline, CDR1 SGHRS and CDR2 YFSETQ. V was pared by 2 bases and J by 8 bases, with 14 bases between. The CDR3 runs 14 residues. The CDR3 sequence is CASSFDRSGHEQFF. As DNA, the CDR3 is TGCGCCAGCAGCTTCGACAGGAGCGGGCATGAGCAGTTCTTC.

This rearrangement joins TRBV5-1 to TRBJ2-7, with D perhaps given as TRBD1 or TRBD2 (6 bases each). This CDR3 is 14 amino acids long. Germline CDR1 and CDR2: SGHRS and YFSETQ. V lost 4 bases and J lost 5, with 16 bases in between. DNA of the CDR3: TGCGCCAGCAGCCTGGTCGGGGGCGCGGACGAGCAGTACTTC. This codes for CASSLVGGADEQYF. The variable domain in full, with the rest retrieved from reference TRBV5-1 and TRBJ2-7, is KAGVTQTPRYLIKTRGQQVTLSCSPISGHRSVSWYQQTPGQGLQFLFEYFSETQRNKGNFPGRFSGRQFSNSRSEMNVSTLELGDSALYLCASSLVGGADEQYFGPGTRLTVT.

V is TRBV5-1 and J is TRBJ1-2; D remains unclear. CDR3 length: 13 amino acids. The V gene's germline CDR1 is SGHRS and CDR2 YFSETQ. V lost 4 bases, J lost 3 bases, and 10 bases lay in between. In DNA form, the CDR3 reads TGCGCCAGCAGCATGGGGAGGGACTATGGCTACACCTTC. Its translation is CASSMGRDYGYTF.

V gene TRBV4-1 combines with J gene TRBJ2-2; D gene uncertain. Looked up from germline, CDR1 is MGHRA and CDR2 is YSYEKL. The CDR3 runs 16 residues. With 1 base removed from V and 2 bases from J, the gap between germline ends came to 11 bases. The CDR3 loop reads CASSQGRARNTGELFF. The CDR3 nucleotides read TGCGCCAGCAGCCAAGGACGAGCTAGAAACACCGGGGAGCTGTTTTTT.

This clone showed up just a few times. The J gene is TRBJ2-5, the V gene TRBV4-1, with D perhaps matching TRBD2 (6 bases). The V gene's germline CDR1 is MGHRA and CDR2 YSYEKL. There are 14 residues in the CDR3. V was cut by 2 bases and J by 3 bases, with 10 bases left in between. The CDR3 nucleotides are TGCGCCAGCAGCCAACGGACTACCGAAGAGACCCAGTACTTC. This gives the protein CASSQRTTEETQYF.

As regards this clone: Other DNA sequences in this sample translate to the same CDR3. The CDR3 sequence: CASSLGQGNSPLHF. The DNA for the CDR3 is TGCGCCAGCAGCTTGGGACAGGGGAATTCACCCCTCCACTTT. V and J are TRBV5-1 and TRBJ1-6; 8 bases fit TRBD1. This CDR3 is built from 14 residues. Per the germline V gene, CDR1 is SGHRS and CDR2 is YFSETQ. The V and J ends lost 0 bases and 7 bases, in that order; junction bases with no gene match: 0.

The V gene is TRBV28, the J gene TRBJ1-1; D remains ambiguous. This CDR3 has 13 amino acids. V lost 2 bases and J lost 0, with 4 bases in between. Looked up from germline, CDR1 is MDHEN and CDR2 is SYDVKM. The CDR3, as DNA: TGTGCCAGCAGTTTAACCTTGAACACTGAAGCTTTCTTT. This sequence encodes CASSLTLNTEAFF.

This clone showed up just a few times. The rearrangement joins TRBV18 to TRBJ2-4; 10 bases agree with TRBD1. The V and J ends lost 3 bases and 8 bases, in that order; junction bases with no gene match: 4. In germline, CDR1 is KGHSH, CDR2 LQKENI. The CDR3 spans 14 residues. The CDR3 sequence: CASSPRQGADIQYF. The CDR3 DNA reads TGTGCCAGCTCACCGAGACAGGGGGCGGACATTCAGTACTTC.

The chain carries TRBV2 and TRBJ1-5; possible D gene TRBD1, 6 bases. The germline V and J ends were trimmed by 5 bases and 15 bases, with 14 bases remaining between them. The length of the CDR3 is 11 residues. CDR1 is SNHLY and CDR2 is FYNNEI in the germline V gene. The CDR3 nucleotides read TGTGCCAGCAGTCTCAGGGGCCCATCGCATTTT. Translating gives CASSLRGPSHF.

J is TRBJ2-7 and V is TRBV30; D uncertain. V lost 5 bases, J lost 1 base, and 6 bases lay in between. Germline CDR1 and CDR2: GTSNPN and SVGIG (reference sequence). The CDR3 has 11 amino acids. Here the CDR3 reads CAWSYSYEQYF. The CDR3, as DNA: TGTGCCTGGTCTTATTCCTACGAGCAGTACTTC.

This clone showed up just a few times. The gene calls are TRBV18 and TRBJ2-7, with TRBD1 matching 7 bases. The germline V gene has CDR1 KGHSH and CDR2 LQKENI. The CDR3 runs 15 residues. Trimming took 3 bases from V and 2 from J; bases not matched to a gene: 7. The CDR3, as DNA: TGTGCCAGCTCACCGCGACAGGGTTCTGCCTACGAGCAGTACTTC. Translating gives CASSPRQGSAYEQYF.

In nucleotides, the CDR3 is TGTGCCAGCAGCTCAGTAGCAAACTATGGCTACACCTTC. The encoded protein is CASSSVANYGYTF. The chain recombines TRBV13 with TRBJ1-2; D gene unclear. The V gene's germline CDR1 is PRHDT and CDR2 FYEKMQ (reference sequence). The CDR3 is 13 amino acids. Between the trimmed V and J ends, which lost 4 bases and 2 bases, there was a span of 8 bases.

The CDR3 protein is CASTTGGGTEAFF. The CDR3 DNA follows: TGTGCCAGCACGACAGGTGGAGGGACTGAAGCTTTCTTT. The chain carries TRBV2 and TRBJ1-1; D might be TRBD1 (6 bases). This CDR3 comprises 13 residues. Looked up from germline, CDR1 is SNHLY and CDR2 is FYNNEI. V lost 7 bases and J lost 5, with 14 bases in between.

V and J are TRBV6-6 and TRBJ1-6, with D possibly being TRBD1 (5 bases). Between the trimmed V and J ends, which lost 5 bases and 9 bases, there was a span of 14 bases. This CDR3 comprises 14 residues. Germline V gives CDR1 MNHNY, CDR2 SVGAGI (reference sequence). CDR3 region: CASSNWGGSSPLHF. CDR3 in DNA: TGTGCCAGCAGTAACTGGGGCGGGAGTTCACCCCTCCACTTT.

The chain joins TRBV19 to TRBJ2-1, with 7 bases lining up with TRBD1. With 5 bases clipped from V and 3 bases from J, the junction kept 7 bases outside the gene matches. Per the germline V gene, CDR1 is LNHDA and CDR2 is SQIVND (reference sequence). CDR3 length: 15 amino acids. Here the CDR3 DNA reads TGTGCCAGTAGTCTCCACCGGGACAGCTACAATGAGCAGTTCTTC. It encodes CASSLHRDSYNEQFF.

The rearrangement uses TRBV29-1 and TRBJ2-3, with a weak D call TRBD2 (5 bases). This CDR3 is 13 amino acids long. Trimming left V 3 bases short and J 1 base short, with 8 bases between. Germline V gene data show CDR1 as SQVTM and CDR2 as ANQGSEA. The CDR3 loop reads CSVDGSGTDTQYF. As DNA, the CDR3 is TGCAGCGTTGATGGGAGCGGCACAGATACGCAGTATTTT.